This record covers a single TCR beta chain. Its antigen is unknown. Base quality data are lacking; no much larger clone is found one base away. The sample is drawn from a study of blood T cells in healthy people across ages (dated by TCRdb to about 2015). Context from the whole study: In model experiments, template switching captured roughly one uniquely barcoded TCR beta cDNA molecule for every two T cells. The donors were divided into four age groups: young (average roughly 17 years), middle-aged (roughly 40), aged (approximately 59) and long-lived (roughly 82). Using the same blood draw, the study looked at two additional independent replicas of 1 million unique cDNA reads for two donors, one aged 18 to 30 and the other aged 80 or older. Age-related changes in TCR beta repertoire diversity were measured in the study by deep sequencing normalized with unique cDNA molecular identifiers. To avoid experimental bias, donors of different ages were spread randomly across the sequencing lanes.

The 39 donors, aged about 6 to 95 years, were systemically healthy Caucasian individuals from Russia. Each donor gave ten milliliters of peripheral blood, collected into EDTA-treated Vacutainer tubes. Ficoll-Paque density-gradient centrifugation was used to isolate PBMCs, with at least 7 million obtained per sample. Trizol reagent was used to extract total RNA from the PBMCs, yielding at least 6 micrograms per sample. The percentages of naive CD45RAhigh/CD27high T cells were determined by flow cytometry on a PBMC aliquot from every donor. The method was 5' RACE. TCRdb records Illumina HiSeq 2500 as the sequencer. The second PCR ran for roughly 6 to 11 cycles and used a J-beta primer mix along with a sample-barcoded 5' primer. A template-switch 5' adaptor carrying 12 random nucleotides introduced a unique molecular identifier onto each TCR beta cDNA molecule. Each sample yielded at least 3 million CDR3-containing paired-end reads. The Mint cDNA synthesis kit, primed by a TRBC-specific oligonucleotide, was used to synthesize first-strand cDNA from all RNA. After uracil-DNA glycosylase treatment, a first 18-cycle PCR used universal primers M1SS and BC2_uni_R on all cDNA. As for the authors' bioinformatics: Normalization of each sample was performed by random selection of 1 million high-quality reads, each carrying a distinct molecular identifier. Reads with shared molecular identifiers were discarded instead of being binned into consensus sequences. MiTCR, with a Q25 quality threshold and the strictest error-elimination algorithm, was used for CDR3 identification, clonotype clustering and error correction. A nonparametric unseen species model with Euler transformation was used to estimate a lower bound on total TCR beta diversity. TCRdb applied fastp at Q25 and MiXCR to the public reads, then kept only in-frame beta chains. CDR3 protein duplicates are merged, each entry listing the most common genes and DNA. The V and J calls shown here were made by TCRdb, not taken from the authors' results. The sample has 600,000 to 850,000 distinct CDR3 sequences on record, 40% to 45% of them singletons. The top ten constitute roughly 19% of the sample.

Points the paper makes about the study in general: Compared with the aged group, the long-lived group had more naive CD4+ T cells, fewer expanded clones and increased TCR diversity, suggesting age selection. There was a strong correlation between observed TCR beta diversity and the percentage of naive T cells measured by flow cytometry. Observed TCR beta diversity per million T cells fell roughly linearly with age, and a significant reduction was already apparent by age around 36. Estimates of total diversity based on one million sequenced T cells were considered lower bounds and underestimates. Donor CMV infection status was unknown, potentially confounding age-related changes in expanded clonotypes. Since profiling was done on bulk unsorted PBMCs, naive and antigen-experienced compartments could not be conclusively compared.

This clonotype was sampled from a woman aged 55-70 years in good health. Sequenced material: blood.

The DNA is TGTGCCAGCAGCTTAGTAGGCGGGAGTACAATAGAGACCCAGTACTTC. Its amino acids are CASSLVGGSTIETQYF. The rearranged segments are TRBV7-2 and TRBJ2-5; a stretch of 7 junction bases matches TRBD2. The germline V gene sets CDR1 to SGHTA and CDR2 to FQGNSA. Trimming removed 1 base from V and 4 bases from J; the gene matches leave 9 bases unexplained. Measured from the cysteine to the phenylalanine, the CDR3 is 16 residues long. CDR3 DNA is the only sequence kept; it has 48 bases, read in frame from the first base.